These T cell receptor beta chains were read from a single sample in a study of blood T cell repertoires in COVID-19. TCRdb's table, derived via immunoSEQ multiplex PCR, lists solely in-frame clones and lacks some. Of under 250,000 clones in the sample, 65% to 85% were seen once. Material for sequencing was peripheral blood. Receptor source: a human donor in a cohort sampled during active COVID-19. CDR3s leave out the opening cysteine and the closing phenylalanine or tryptophan. The order of the fields is V gene, clone size, CDR3 length, CDR3 protein. Not all rows give a size; the values are once, few, many and, for expanded clones, a class.

>TRBV6-5|.|12
ASSYSGGGYGYT
>TRBV5-1|.|9
ASTNSYEQY
>TRBV6-5|.|9
ASRSYGEQY
>TRBV5-1|.|13
ASSSARIPAHGYT
>TRBV19|once|14
ASTTLGTASGNTIY
>TRBV6-5|.|13
ASSRDRPLGRPQH
>TRBV5-4|.|14
ASSLVLPEHTDTQY
>TRBV5-1|.|13
ASSLWGQSTDTQY
>TRBV4-1|.|13
ASSRGEGPNTEAF
>TRBV27|.|14
ASSPRPGQESEKLF
>TRBV7-2|.|13
ASSFRGNSNQPQH
>TRBV24-1|.|11
ATAGQANNEQF
>TRBV27|.|14
ASSRDRGSANSPLH
>TRBV3-1/TRBV3-2|.|11
ASSQGRITEAF
>TRBV19|.|13
ASRPGQGTDSPLH
>TRBV2|.|14
ASRALAGAGTDTQY
>TRBV2|.|14
ASSLRERGSYNEQF
>TRBV4-2|once|12
ASSQVGLENTQY
>TRBV27|many|12
ASSLRAISYEQY
>TRBV2|.|12
ASRPDPDSNEQF
>TRBV7-2|.|14
ASSLALGSGIGEQY
>TRBV28|.|16
ASSLGTGQGVLNTEAF
>TRBV6-5|.|10
ASSHLEDTQY
>TRBV19|few|11
ASSNTANTEAF
>TRBV7-2|few|15
ASSPRAGASLGETQY
>TRBV4-2|few|13
ASSQVQGANEKLF